A single sample is the source of the 27 T cell receptor beta chains below, sequenced in a study of blood T cell repertoires in COVID-19. Sequencing was performed with immunoSEQ multiplex PCR; in TCRdb, only in-frame clones are kept and a portion is missing. This table has around 110,000 clones, 70% to 75% appearing once. The sequenced sample consisted of peripheral blood. Every receptor here comes from a human donor with acute or convalescent COVID-19. The donor label of this sample is uncertain.

The rearrangement links TRBV5-1 to TRBJ1-2, with 7 bases matching TRBD1. V dropped 2 bases and J dropped 1; count of bases not matched to a gene: 5. The CDR3 has 15 amino acids. In germline, CDR1 is SGHRS, CDR2 YFSETQ. Here the CDR3 DNA reads TGCGCCAGCAGCTTATCTACAGGGGTTAACTATGGCTACACCTTC. Its translation: CASSLSTGVNYGYTF.

In its sample, this clone was seen a few times. The rearrangement joins TRBV5-5 to TRBJ1-5; 7 bases fit TRBD1. This CDR3 comprises 14 residues. Trimming took 0 bases from V and 9 from J; bases not matched to a gene: 6. In germline, CDR1 is SGHKS, CDR2 YYEKEE (reference sequence). In DNA, the CDR3 is TGTGCCAGCAGCTTGGTGGCAGGGGGTAGGCCCCAGCATTTT. It codes for CASSLVAGGRPQHF.

The rearrangement links TRBV11-3 to TRBJ2-2; D unclear. The germline V gene encodes CDR1 SGHNT and CDR2 YENEEA. Trimming shortened V by 0 bases and J by 6 bases, and 5 bases separated the two germline ends. CDR3 size: 13 residues. The CDR3 protein is CASSLDSAGELFF. The CDR3 DNA follows: TGTGCCAGCAGCTTAGACAGCGCCGGGGAGCTGTTTTTT.

This clone was picked up one time. The chain recombines TRBV7-2 with TRBJ2-5; a possible D gene is TRBD2 (7 bases). V was shortened by 5 bases and J by 5 bases, with 18 bases between the two germline ends. The CDR3 totals 15 residues. Germline V gene data show CDR1 as SGHTA and CDR2 as FQGNSA. For the CDR3, the DNA is TGTGCCAGCAGCCCCCGTCGGGGGGCTGGGGAGACCCAGTACTTC. It yields the protein CASSPRRGAGETQYF.

This clone turned up a few times. The gene calls are TRBV11-2 and TRBJ2-7, with D possibly TRBD1 on 6 matching bases. Germline V CDR1 and CDR2: SGHAT, FQNNGV. V was shortened by 1 base and J by 4 bases, with 17 bases between the two germline ends. CDR3 length: 16 residues. CDR3 in DNA: TGTGCCAGCAGCTTAGTGAGGGCAGTCCAGGGGTACGAGCAGTACTTC. Translating gives CASSLVRAVQGYEQYF. Drawing the rest from reference TRBV11-2 and TRBJ2-7, the complete variable domain is EAGVAQSPRYKIIEKRQSVAFWCNPISGHATLYWYQQILGQGPKLLIQFQNNGVVDDSQLPKDRFSAERLKGVDSTLKIQPAKLEDSAVYLCASSLVRAVQGYEQYFGPGTRLTVT.

The rearrangement joins TRBV3-1 (or the pseudogene TRBV3-2) to TRBJ1-1; D is ambiguous. From germline, CDR1 is LGHDT and CDR2 YNNKEL (reference sequence). The CDR3 totals 13 residues. V lost 2 bases and J lost 2, with 6 bases in between. The CDR3 loop is CASSQQTNTEAFF. Here the CDR3 DNA reads TGTGCCAGCAGCCAACAGACAAACACTGAAGCTTTCTTT.

This clone was observed a handful of times. The chain links TRBV5-8 to TRBJ2-7; 7 nucleotides agree with TRBD2. CDR1 and CDR2 (germline): SGHTS, YDEGEE. After removal of 3 bases from V and 5 bases from J, the junction contained 5 bases not matched to a gene. The CDR3 loop spans 13 amino acids. The CDR3: CASSWGGVDEQYF. The CDR3 bases are TGTGCCAGCAGCTGGGGAGGGGTGGACGAGCAGTACTTC.

The rearrangement uses TRBV14 and TRBJ1-1; 11 bases agree with TRBD1. Germline V gene data show CDR1 as SGHDN and CDR2 as FVKESK. V lost 9 bases, J lost 6 bases, and 12 bases stayed unmatched. The CDR3 length is 15 residues. CDR3 loop: CASIVRTGGNSEAFF. The CDR3 DNA reads TGTGCCAGTATTGTCCGGACAGGGGGCAATTCTGAAGCTTTCTTT.

The V call is TRBV6-5, the J call TRBJ1-5, with a weak D call TRBD1 (5 bases). The ends were cut back, 6 bases at V and 5 bases at J, with 17 bases in the middle. Germline CDR1 and CDR2: MNHEY and SVGAGI. This CDR3 is 15 amino acids long. As DNA, the CDR3 is TGTGCCAGCAGCTTCCTTGGGGGGTCGTATCAGCCCCAGCATTTT. It specifies CASSFLGGSYQPQHF.

This chain links TRBV2 with TRBJ1-2; maybe TRBD1 (6 bases). Trimming removed 6 bases at V and 0 bases at J, with 14 bases between. The CDR3 consists of 15 residues. Germline CDR1 is SNHLY and CDR2 is FYNNEI. The CDR3 sequence is CASRPGQRANYGYTF. The CDR3 DNA is TGTGCCAGCAGACCCGGACAGAGAGCTAACTATGGCTACACCTTC.

The V gene is TRBV2, the J gene TRBJ1-4; 9 bases agree with TRBD1. The CDR3 runs 17 residues. The V gene's germline CDR1 is SNHLY and CDR2 FYNNEI. The ends lost 7 bases at V and 8 bases at J; junction bases unmatched: 17. The CDR3 sequence: CASKRTQGARGWEKLFF. The CDR3, as DNA: TGTGCCAGCAAACGTACACAGGGGGCGCGCGGATGGGAAAAACTGTTTTTT.

This clone is medium-sized in the sample. The same CDR3 is also encoded by other DNA sequences in this sample. J is TRBJ2-1 and V is TRBV20-1; D call uncertain. The CDR3 consists of 11 residues. Per germline, CDR1 DFQATT and CDR2 SNEGSKA (reference sequence). The germline V and J ends were trimmed by 1 base and 5 bases, with 3 bases remaining between them. This CDR3 reads CSARADNEQFF. The CDR3 DNA is TGCAGTGCTAGAGCCGACAATGAGCAGTTCTTC.

The V call is TRBV19, the J call TRBJ1-5, with D tentatively TRBD1 (6 bases). This CDR3 region has 17 residues. The germline V and J ends were trimmed by 2 bases and 0 bases, with 14 bases remaining between them. CDR1 and CDR2 (germline): LNHDA, SQIVND (reference sequence). This chain's CDR3 is CASSIQPGTYSNQPQHF. CDR3 DNA sequence: TGTGCCAGTAGTATACAACCCGGGACATATAGCAATCAGCCCCAGCATTTT.

The chain combines TRBV30 with TRBJ1-6; 10 positions match TRBD1. CDR1 and CDR2 (germline): GTSNPN, SVGIG (reference sequence). The CDR3 covers 15 residues. The V segment lost 4 bases and the J segment 8 bases; nucleotides outside the gene matches: 8. The CDR3 DNA follows: TGTGCCTGGATCGGGACAGGGGTATGGGATTCACCCCTCCACTTT. Protein: CAWIGTGVWDSPLHF.

This clone was found a few times. V usage is TRBV15 and J usage is TRBJ2-3; 9 bases agree with TRBD1. CDR1 LNHNV and CDR2 YYDKDF come from the germline V gene (reference sequence). The V gene end was trimmed by 3 bases and the J gene end by 4 bases; junction bases not matched to a gene: 5. There are 15 residues in the CDR3. Here the CDR3 reads CATSSRDRVPDTQYF. CDR3 in DNA: TGTGCCACCAGCAGCCGGGACAGGGTCCCAGATACGCAGTATTTT.

This clone was found a few times. V and J are TRBV7-9 and TRBJ2-2; D may be TRBD1 (6 bases). Trimming removed 7 bases at V and 5 bases at J, with 14 bases between. Germline CDR1 reads SEHNR; CDR2 reads FQNEAQ (reference sequence). The CDR3 has 14 residues. CDR3 DNA sequence: TGTGCCAGCAACCCGGGACACAATACCGGGGAGCTGTTTTTT. It specifies CASNPGHNTGELFF.

The V gene is TRBV7-2, the J gene TRBJ1-1; 10 bases agree with TRBD1. The CDR3 is 13 amino acids. Germline-derived CDR1 and CDR2 are SGHTA and FQGNSA. V was pared by 7 bases and J by 9 bases, with 8 bases of the junction left unmatched. In DNA, the CDR3 is TGTGCCAGCACCTTTGGACAGGGGGATAAAGCTTTCTTT. It encodes CASTFGQGDKAFF.

The CDR3 region is CASSIAPGRNSPLHF. DNA of the CDR3: TGCGCCAGCAGTATTGCTCCAGGGCGGAATTCACCCCTCCACTTT. This chain links TRBV5-1 with TRBJ1-6; D is perhaps TRBD1 (5 bases). Between the trimmed V and J ends, which lost 5 bases and 7 bases, there was a span of 16 bases. CDR1 and CDR2 (germline): SGHRS, YFSETQ. This CDR3 region has 15 residues.

In this sample, this clone turned up a few times. The chain uses TRBV7-9 and TRBJ1-5; 7 bases are shared with TRBD1. V gave up 1 base and J gave up 3 bases; unmatched junction bases: 6. The CDR3 totals 16 residues. Germline CDR1 reads SEHNR; CDR2 reads FQNEAQ (reference sequence). CDR3 nucleotide sequence: TGTGCCAGCAGCTTAGGACAGACAGGGTTCAATCAGCCCCAGCATTTT. It specifies CASSLGQTGFNQPQHF.

The chain has TRBV3-1 (or the pseudogene TRBV3-2) and TRBJ2-1; D unclear. The V gene's germline CDR1 is LGHDT and CDR2 YNNKEL (reference sequence). CDR3 length: 13 residues. V lost 3 bases and J lost 7, with 10 bases in between. CDR3 in amino acids: CASSQISRNEQFF. The CDR3 DNA reads as TGTGCCAGCAGCCAGATCAGCAGGAATGAGCAGTTCTTC.

This clone was counted between two and nine times. This chain joins TRBV28 and TRBJ1-5, with TRBD1 as a possible D gene (6 bases). V lost 4 bases to trimming and J lost 0 bases, with 13 bases between them. CDR3 size: 16 residues. Germline V gene data show CDR1 as MDHEN and CDR2 as SYDVKM. The CDR3 nucleotides read TGTGCCAGCAGTTGGGGGGGCGGGGGTAGCAATCAGCCCCAGCATTTT. Translating it yields CASSWGGGGSNQPQHF.

The chain couples TRBV18 to TRBJ1-3, with D maybe TRBD1 (5 bases). Germline V CDR1 and CDR2: KGHSH, LQKENI. CDR3 length: 13 amino acids. The V and J ends lost 7 bases and 1 base respectively, with 8 bases between them. The CDR3 DNA reads as TGTGCCAGCTGGAGGGGATCTGGAAACACCATATATTTT. Protein sequence: CASWRGSGNTIYF. Looking up the rest from reference TRBV18 and TRBJ1-3 gives the full variable domain: NAGVMQNPRHLVRRRGQEARLRCSPMKGHSHVYWYRQLPEEGLKFMVYLQKENIIDESGMPKERFSAEFPKEGPSILRIQQVVRGDSAAYFCASWRGSGNTIYFGEGSWLTVV.

The count of this clone is one. The gene calls are TRBV3-1 (or the pseudogene TRBV3-2) and TRBJ2-3; a possible D gene is TRBD2 (5 bases). Trimming left V 4 bases short and J 0 bases short, with 14 bases between. Per germline, CDR1 LGHDT and CDR2 YNNKEL (reference sequence). This CDR3 contains 16 residues. The chain's CDR3 is CASSPPRGISTDTQYF. CDR3 nucleotide sequence: TGTGCCAGCAGCCCGCCTCGGGGTATCAGCACAGATACGCAGTATTTT.

The chain has TRBV7-9 and TRBJ1-5; 8 positions agree with TRBD1. The CDR3 covers 13 residues. Germline V gene lookup returns CDR1 SEHNR and CDR2 FQNEAQ (reference sequence). Trimming cost V 5 bases and J 6 bases; bases outside gene matches: 3. The CDR3 sequence is CASSDRGGQPQHF. The DNA for the CDR3 is TGTGCCAGCAGCGACAGGGGCGGTCAGCCCCAGCATTTT.

This chain links TRBV9 with TRBJ1-2, with 7 bases aligning to TRBD1. After removal of 0 bases from V and 4 bases from J, the junction contained 15 bases not matched to a gene. This CDR3 is 18 amino acids long. CDR1 and CDR2 from the germline V gene are SGDLS and YYNGEE. The CDR3 region has the DNA TGTGCCAGCAGCGTAGGTGGGACAGTGACCGATTCCTTCTATGGCTACACCTTC. Its protein is CASSVGGTVTDSFYGYTF. The entire variable domain, with the rest obtained from reference TRBV9 and TRBJ1-2, is as follows: DSGVTQTPKHLITATGQRVTLRCSPRSGDLSVYWYQQSLDQGLQFLIQYYNGEERAKGNILERFSAQQFPDLHSELNLSSLELGDSALYFCASSVGGTVTDSFYGYTFGSGTRLTVV.

This chain joins TRBV27 and TRBJ1-6, with TRBD1 identical over 8 bases. The CDR3 is 15 amino acids. Germline loops: CDR1 MNHEY, CDR2 SMNVEV (reference sequence). Trimming cost V 6 bases and J 9 bases; bases outside gene matches: 10. This CDR3 is CASRPGQGARSPLHF. The CDR3 DNA follows: TGTGCCAGCAGACCAGGGCAGGGGGCGCGTTCACCCCTCCACTTT.

This clone was observed a single time. The V and J genes are TRBV10-3 and TRBJ1-2, with D possibly TRBD1 on 5 matching bases. Trimming shortened V by 6 bases and J by 5 bases, and 13 bases separated the two germline ends. This CDR3 spans 13 amino acids. Germline CDR1 and CDR2: ENHRY and SYGVKD. The CDR3 bases are TGTGCCATCAGCGGGGGACCGCTGTATGGCTACACCTTC. This gives the protein CAISGGPLYGYTF.